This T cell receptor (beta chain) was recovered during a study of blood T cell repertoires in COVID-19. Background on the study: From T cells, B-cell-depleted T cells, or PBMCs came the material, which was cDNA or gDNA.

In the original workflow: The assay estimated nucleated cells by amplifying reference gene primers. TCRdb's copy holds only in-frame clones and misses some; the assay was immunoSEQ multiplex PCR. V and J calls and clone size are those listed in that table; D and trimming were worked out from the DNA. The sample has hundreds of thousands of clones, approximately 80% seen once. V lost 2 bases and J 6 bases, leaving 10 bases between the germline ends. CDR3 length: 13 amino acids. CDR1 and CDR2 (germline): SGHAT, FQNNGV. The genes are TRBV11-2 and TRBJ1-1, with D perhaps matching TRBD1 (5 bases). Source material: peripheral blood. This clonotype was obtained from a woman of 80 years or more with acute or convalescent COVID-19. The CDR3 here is CASSLIWGAEAFF. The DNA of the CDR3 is TGTGCCAGCAGCTTAATCTGGGGCGCTGAAGCTTTCTTT.